These 22 T cell receptor beta chains came from one sample sequenced in a study of PD-L1 blockade in urothelial cancer. Method: immunoSEQ multiplex PCR; TCRdb's copy keeps in-frame clones and lacks some. Here the sample spans 55,000 to 70,000 clones, approximately 80% being singletons. Sample: PBMCs, taken around atezolizumab (anti-PD-L1) treatment. These receptors were collected from a man between 65 and 79 years old with urothelial cancer.

V is TRBV29-1 and J is TRBJ2-1; weak D call: TRBD2 (5 bases). Trimming stripped 0 bases from V and 3 bases from J, with 12 bases between. CDR1 SQVTM and CDR2 ANQGSEA come from the germline V gene. This CDR3 is 15 amino acids long. The CDR3 is CSVEDQLEGYNEQFF. For the CDR3, the DNA is TGCAGCGTTGAAGATCAACTAGAGGGCTACAATGAGCAGTTCTTC.

The rearrangement uses TRBV29-1 and TRBJ2-3, with D maybe TRBD2 (5 bases). V lost 4 bases and J 0 bases, leaving 14 bases between the germline ends. Germline CDR1 and CDR2: SQVTM and ANQGSEA. The CDR3 runs 15 residues. Here the CDR3 DNA reads TGCAGCGTTGTAGGGAGCAGAGCTAGCACAGATACGCAGTATTTT. Encoded protein: CSVVGSRASTDTQYF.

The chain combines TRBV4-1 with TRBJ2-5; possible D gene TRBD2, 5 bases. Germline assignment: CDR1 MGHRA and CDR2 YSYEKL. The ends were cut back, 0 bases at V and 3 bases at J, with 17 bases in the middle. The CDR3 consists of 17 residues. CDR3 nucleotides: TGCGCCAGCAGCCAAGATCTCTGGGTAGCCGGGAAAGAGACCCAGTACTTC. It encodes CASSQDLWVAGKETQYF.

The V gene is TRBV19, the J gene TRBJ2-1; D may be TRBD2 (6 bases). V shed 7 bases and J shed 6 bases, with 10 bases lying between them. Germline V gene sequence: CDR1 LNHDA, CDR2 SQIVND (reference sequence). The CDR3 sequence is 12 residues long. The CDR3 here is CASNTAGNEQFF. CDR3 coding DNA: TGTGCCAGTAATACAGCGGGCAATGAGCAGTTCTTC.

In this sample, this clone turned up once. The V and J genes are TRBV9 and TRBJ2-7; the D gene is possibly TRBD1 (5 bases). Trimming took off 0 bases at V and 5 bases at J, with 6 bases between the two ends. CDR1 SGDLS and CDR2 YYNGEE come from the germline V gene. The CDR3 spans 12 residues. The CDR3 DNA is TGTGCCAGCAGCGTAGCAGGGAACGAGCAGTACTTC. This gives the protein CASSVAGNEQYF.

The chain carries TRBV11-1 and TRBJ2-5; 9 bases line up with TRBD2. The CDR3 has 16 residues. Losses at the gene ends were 5 bases for V and 2 bases for J; bases not matched to a gene: 9. Germline lookup yields CDR1 SGHAT and CDR2 FQDESV (reference sequence). The CDR3 is CASSPTASGVQETQYF. Here the CDR3 DNA reads TGTGCCAGCAGCCCCACGGCTAGCGGGGTGCAAGAGACCCAGTACTTC.

The chain employs TRBV19 and TRBJ2-5, with TRBD2 identical over 9 bases. This CDR3 spans 15 amino acids. J lost 9 bases, V lost 5 bases, and 13 bases had no gene match. The germline gives CDR1 LNHDA, CDR2 SQIVND (reference sequence). CDR3 sequence (DNA): TGTGCCAGTAGTGCTGGACTAGCGCCCCGCCCCGCCCAGTACTTC. Amino acids: CASSAGLAPRPAQYF.

The chain is built from TRBV19 and TRBJ2-7; perhaps TRBD2 as D (6 bases). The V and J ends lost 5 bases and 0 bases respectively, with 14 bases between them. This CDR3 spans 15 amino acids. CDR1 LNHDA and CDR2 SQIVND come from the germline V gene (reference sequence). CDR3 loop: CASSLGGWRSYEQYF. The DNA for the CDR3 is TGTGCCAGTAGTCTCGGGGGATGGCGCTCCTACGAGCAGTACTTC.

The V and J genes are TRBV19 and TRBJ2-7; 8 nucleotides agree with TRBD1. With 6 bases clipped from V and 8 bases from J, the junction kept 15 bases outside the gene matches. This CDR3 has 15 residues. The V gene's germline CDR1 is LNHDA and CDR2 SQIVND (reference sequence). The CDR3 sequence: CASRRSGTGQGKQYF. CDR3 DNA: TGTGCCAGTAGGCGATCCGGGACAGGCCAGGGGAAGCAGTACTTC.

On this clone: Compared with germline, one end of the junction differs, possibly owing to a read error. The J gene is TRBJ2-7, the V gene TRBV2, with 8 bases that match TRBD2. In germline, CDR1 is SNHLY, CDR2 FYNNEI. The CDR3 length is 11 residues. DNA of the CDR3: TGTGCCAGCACCCTCGGCCCGGGGGGGCACTTC. Translation gives CASTLGPGGHF.

This clone was seen a single time. The chain links TRBV4-2 to TRBJ2-5, with 12 positions matching TRBD2. The CDR3 extends over 15 amino acids. Germline CDR1 and CDR2: LGHNA and YNFKEQ. The V and J ends lost 4 bases and 5 bases, in that order; junction bases with no gene match: 5. CDR3 in amino acids: CASSLGTSGQETQYF. The CDR3 region has the DNA TGTGCCAGCAGCCTAGGGACTAGCGGGCAGGAGACCCAGTACTTC.

This clone was counted once. The chain links TRBV6-1 to TRBJ2-3; TRBD2 matches at 7 bases. Losses at the gene ends were 0 bases for V and 4 bases for J; bases not matched to a gene: 4. The CDR3 length is 15 residues. Germline V gene lookup returns CDR1 MNHNS and CDR2 SASEGT. The CDR3: CASSEAGGQADTQYF. For the CDR3, the DNA is TGTGCCAGCAGTGAAGCGGGAGGGCAGGCAGATACGCAGTATTTT.

This clone was seen more than once but under ten times. The rearrangement uses TRBV14 and TRBJ2-5; D possibly corresponds to TRBD1 (6 bases). Germline CDR1 reads SGHDN; CDR2 reads FVKESK. CDR3 size: 15 residues. V shed 1 base and J shed 1 base, with 10 bases lying between them. This CDR3 is CASSQGWDTQETQYF. CDR3 nucleotides: TGTGCCAGCAGCCAAGGGTGGGACACCCAAGAGACCCAGTACTTC.

This clone was detected only once. This chain connects TRBV7-2 to TRBJ2-7; 10 nucleotides match TRBD1. Per the germline V gene, CDR1 is SGHTA and CDR2 is FQGNSA. CDR3 length equals 15 residues. Trimming cost V 4 bases and J 5 bases; bases outside gene matches: 8. The CDR3 is CASSSAGTGANEQYF. As DNA, the CDR3 is TGTGCCAGCAGCTCTGCCGGGACAGGGGCCAACGAGCAGTACTTC.

There are a few counts of this clone. The chain recombines TRBV30 with TRBJ2-1; D is uncertain. The CDR3 totals 14 residues. V was pared by 4 bases and J by 0 bases, with 10 bases between. Germline values: CDR1 GTSNPN, CDR2 SVGIG (reference sequence). CDR3: CAWKLPSSYNEQFF. As DNA, the CDR3 is TGTGCCTGGAAGCTGCCAAGCTCCTACAATGAGCAGTTCTTC.

V gene TRBV5-1 combines with J gene TRBJ2-1, with D possibly matching TRBD2 (5 bases). Trimming pared 0 bases from V and 0 bases from J, leaving 10 bases between. This CDR3 has 16 residues. Germline V gives CDR1 SGHRS, CDR2 YFSETQ. The CDR3 region has the DNA TGCGCCAGCAGCTTGGGGAGCGGTTTCTCCTACAATGAGCAGTTCTTC. Encoded protein: CASSLGSGFSYNEQFF.

The rearrangement links TRBV6-5 to TRBJ2-5; D unclear. The V end was cut by 9 bases, the J end by 4 bases, with 12 bases between. Germline V gene sequence: CDR1 MNHEY, CDR2 SVGAGI. This CDR3 spans 12 amino acids. The CDR3 loop is CASQVSTETQYF. The CDR3 nucleotides read TGTGCCAGTCAGGTTTCAACAGAGACCCAGTACTTC.

This sequence joins TRBV7-2 and TRBJ2-3; TRBD2 matches at 11 bases. Germline values: CDR1 SGHTA, CDR2 FQGNSA. V lost 4 bases, J lost 1 base, and 1 base stayed unmatched. The CDR3 loop spans 15 amino acids. CDR3 DNA sequence: TGTGCCAGCAGCTGGACTAGCGGGCGCACAGATACGCAGTATTTT. Protein sequence: CASSWTSGRTDTQYF. The full variable domain, completed using reference TRBV7-2 and TRBJ2-3, is GAGVSQSPSNKVTEKGKDVELRCDPISGHTALYWYRQSLGQGLEFLIYFQGNSAPDKSGLPSDRFSAERTGGSVSTLTIQRTQQEDSAVYLCASSWTSGRTDTQYFGPGTRLTVL.

This clone occurred once. In nucleotides, the CDR3 is TGTGCCAGTACTCGGACAGGCATCCAAGAGACCCAGTACTTC. Translated: CASTRTGIQETQYF. V is TRBV6-6 and J is TRBJ2-5, with TRBD1 matching 7 bases. CDR1 and CDR2 from the germline V gene are MNHNY and SVGAGI (reference sequence). The CDR3 is 14 amino acids. J gave up 1 base and V 9 bases, and 8 bases lay outside the gene matches.

In DNA, the CDR3 is TGTGCCAGCAGCCCCCGGGAGCTTTATGGCTACACCTTC. Translated: CASSPRELYGYTF. This chain uses TRBV14 with TRBJ1-2; D uncertain. The V gene lost 4 bases and the J gene lost 5 bases, with 11 bases spanning the gap. The CDR3 length is 13 residues. The germline V gene has CDR1 SGHDN and CDR2 FVKESK.

The rearrangement links TRBV19 to TRBJ2-2; 10 bases fit TRBD1. Trimming took 6 bases from V and 1 from J; bases not matched to a gene: 5. Germline V lookup: CDR1 LNHDA, CDR2 SQIVND (reference sequence). The CDR3 runs to 16 residues. The CDR3 is CASRDRGRENTGELFF. The CDR3 DNA sequence: TGTGCCAGTAGAGACAGGGGGCGAGAGAACACCGGGGAGCTGTTTTTT.

The chain couples TRBV19 to TRBJ2-1; 8 positions agree with TRBD2. Trimming cost V 6 bases and J 1 base; bases outside gene matches: 8. Germline lookup yields CDR1 LNHDA and CDR2 SQIVND (reference sequence). The CDR3 runs to 16 residues. Here the CDR3 DNA reads TGTGCCAGTAGCCGAAGCGGGAGCCCTTCCTACAATGAGCAGTTCTTC. Translated: CASSRSGSPSYNEQFF.